These 25 T cell receptor delta chains were sequenced from one sample in a study of gamma-delta T cells after stem cell transplantation. TCRdb reapplied CATT to the RT-PCR reads. The sample lists 4,700 or so delta-chain clones; about 15% were seen once. The source material was gamma-delta T cells. The receptors were gathered from a human donor. It is not recorded whose cells these are; they may come from a transplant donor.

In regard to this clone: The translated DNA and TCRdb's protein are not identical at residue 11; the protein here was translated from the DNA. The rearrangement joins TRDV1 to TRDJ1, with D uncertain. The CDR3 is made up of 17 amino acids. Between the trimmed V and J ends, which lost 2 bases and 2 bases, there was a span of 18 bases. Germline lookup yields CDR1 TSWWSYY and CDR2 QGS. CDR3 in amino acids: CALGEAPDRKGTDKLIF. CDR3 coding DNA: TGTGCTCTTGGGGAAGCCCCAGACAGGAAGGGTACCGATAAACTCATCTTT.

V is TRDV3 and J is TRDJ1; 10 nucleotides line up with TRDD3. TCRdb lists no J gene, so it was determined here by aligning the DNA to germline. CDR1 is TVYSNPD, CDR2 GDNSRS, per germline (reference sequence). This CDR3 has 18 residues. Trimming took 4 bases from V and 2 from J; bases not matched to a gene: 19. CDR3 residues: CASRGCSALGDYTDKLIF. DNA of the CDR3: TGTGCCTCACGGGGATGTTCGGCACTGGGGGATTATACCGATAAACTCATCTTT.

In its sample, this clone is medium-sized (0.01 to 0.1%). The gene calls are TRDV1 and TRDJ1; 13 nucleotides line up with TRDD3. Germline V gene data show CDR1 as TSWWSYY and CDR2 as QGS. J was trimmed by 4 bases and V by 2 bases; bases with no gene match: 22. The CDR3 extends over 22 amino acids. This CDR3 is CALGESSPLVLGDTRVSDKLIF. The CDR3 DNA is TGTGCTCTTGGGGAAAGTTCTCCTTTAGTACTGGGGGATACGCGGGTTAGCGATAAACTCATCTTT.

This clone is labeled as medium-sized. The chain employs TRDV2 and TRDJ1, with 12 nucleotides matching TRDD3. The V segment lost 1 base and the J segment 0 bases; nucleotides outside the gene matches: 8. Per germline, CDR1 GEAIGNYY and CDR2 EKD. The length of the CDR3 is 18 residues. CDR3 sequence: CACDTRTGGYYDTDKLIF. DNA for the CDR3: TGTGCCTGTGACACACGTACTGGGGGATACTATGACACCGATAAACTCATCTTT.

This clone was counted between two and nine times. One end of the junction is discordant with germline, which a read error may explain. The rearrangement links TRDV1 to TRDJ1; D is perhaps TRDD3 (6 bases). The CDR3 totals 16 residues. Germline CDR1 reads TSWWSYY; CDR2 reads QGS. The CDR3 DNA is TGTGCTCCTGGGATCGGCTTCCCGGCGAACTGGGTTAAACTCATCTTT. Residues: CAPGIGFPANWVKLIF.

Points on this clone: At one end the junction does not follow the germline gene, possibly because of a read error. The gene calls are TRDV1 and TRDJ2, with D possibly matching TRDD3 (5 bases). TCRdb leaves out the J gene; it was filled in here by matching the DNA to germline. The CDR3 has 17 amino acids. The germline V gene has CDR1 TSWWSYY and CDR2 QGS. CDR3 sequence reads: CALGELQRGALTAKLFF. The CDR3 nucleotides are TGTGCTCTTGGGGAACTCCAACGGGGAGCTTTGACAGCAAAACTCTTCTTT.

This clone was seen a few times. V is TRDV1 and J is TRDJ1; D perhaps matches TRDD3 (6 bases). TCRdb offers no J gene call, so here the DNA was matched to germline to obtain one. V was clipped by 11 bases and J by 7 bases, with 29 bases between them. The CDR3 sequence is 16 residues long. From germline, CDR1 is TSWWSYY and CDR2 QGS. In DNA form, the CDR3 reads TGTGCTAGTGGGGAAGGCTACGATCGGGGGAGCGGTAAACTCATCTTT. Translated, it gives CASGEGYDRGSGKLIF.

This clone has only a few counts. The gene calls are TRDV3 and TRDJ1; 7 nucleotides match TRDD3. The germline CDR1 and CDR2 sequences are TVYSNPD and GDNSRS (reference sequence). The CDR3 spans 15 residues. V shed 3 bases and J 0 bases; nucleotides not matched to a gene: 10. This chain's CDR3 is CAFVPWGSYTDKLIF. CDR3 DNA sequence: TGTGCCTTCGTTCCCTGGGGGTCTTACACCGATAAACTCATCTTT.

CDR3 sequence: CALGNPRGIVPLTAQLFF. The CDR3, as DNA: TGTGCTCTTGGGAACCCCCGGGGGATCGTCCCTTTGACAGCACAACTCTTCTTT. The V call is TRDV1, the J call TRDJ2; TRDD3 matches at 7 bases. Germline trimming cut 5 bases from V and 0 bases from J; bases unmatched to any gene: 12. Per germline, CDR1 TSWWSYY and CDR2 QGS. CDR3 length: 18 amino acids.

The gene calls are TRDV2 and TRDJ3; 11 bases line up with TRDD3. In germline, CDR1 is GEAIGNYY, CDR2 EKD. The CDR3 totals 18 residues. The V gene end was trimmed by 2 bases and the J gene end by 0 bases; junction bases not matched to a gene: 2. DNA for the CDR3: TGTGCCTGTGACAGTACTGGGGGATACTCCTGGGACACCCGACAGATGTTTTTC. Protein sequence: CACDSTGGYSWDTRQMFF.

The CDR3 loop is CACDTGSVGGSSWDTRQMFF. The CDR3 DNA follows: TGTGCCTGTGACACCGGATCGGTGGGGGGTAGCTCCTGGGACACCCGACAGATGTTTTTC. The V gene is TRDV2, the J gene TRDJ3, with D maybe TRDD3 (6 bases). Matching the DNA to germline supplied the J gene, which TCRdb does not give. V lost 0 bases to trimming and J lost 0 bases, with 17 bases between them. The V gene's germline CDR1 is GEAIGNYY and CDR2 EKD. This CDR3 has 20 amino acids.

This clone appeared a few times. The chain couples TRDV2 to TRDJ3, with D possibly matching TRDD3 (6 bases). The V gene lost 0 bases and the J gene lost 18 bases, with 35 bases spanning the gap. Germline CDR1 reads GEAIGNYY; CDR2 reads EKD. The CDR3 is 20 residues long. The CDR3 reads CACDTGGWGSNSCDTRPMFF. In nucleotides, the CDR3 is TGTGCCTGTGACACCGGAGGGTGGGGGTCTAACTCCTGTGACACCCGCCCGATGTTTTTC.

Of note for this clone: Germline is not matched at one junction end, which may reflect a read error. The V gene is TRDV2, the J gene TRDJ3; 9 bases match TRDD3. Germline matching of the DNA provided the J gene here, since TCRdb leaves it blank. In germline, CDR1 is GEAIGNYY, CDR2 EKD. The CDR3 sequence is 20 residues long. In DNA, the CDR3 is TGTGCCTGTGACACCGAACGGGGGGATACCTTCTCCTGGGATACCCGACAGATGTTTTTC. Translated: CACDTERGDTFSWDTRQMFF.

This clone qualifies as large. The V gene is TRDV1, the J gene TRDJ2, with D unresolved. The V end was cut by 4 bases, the J end by 0 bases, with 24 bases between. The CDR3 spans 20 residues. CDR1 TSWWSYY and CDR2 QGS come from the germline V gene. The DNA for the CDR3 is TGTGCTCTTGGGGGGGTGATGTCCCCTGAGTCACTTTCTTTGACAGCACAACTCTTCTTT. The encoded protein is CALGGVMSPESLSLTAQLFF.

The J gene is TRDJ1, the V gene TRDV3; a weak D match, TRDD3 (5 bases). Germline CDR1 and CDR2: TVYSNPD and GDNSRS (reference sequence). This CDR3 contains 16 residues. Trimming stripped 1 base from V and 0 bases from J, with 18 bases between. CDR3 sequence: CAFTGGGWDYTDKLIF. Written as DNA, the CDR3 is TGTGCCTTTACGGGCGGGGGCTGGGATTACACCGATAAACTCATCTTT. Full variable domain (missing parts from reference TRDV3 and TRDJ1): CDKVTQSSPDQTVASGSEVVLLCTYDTVYSNPDLFWYRIRPDYSFQFVFYGDNSRSEGADFTQGRFSVKHILTQKAFHLVISPVRTEDSATYYCAFTGGGWDYTDKLIFGKGTRVTVEP.

This clone was picked up one time. The rearrangement links TRAV38-2/DV8 to TRDJ1; 13 nucleotides align to TRDD3. TCRdb lists no J gene, so it was determined here by aligning the DNA to germline. Germline V gives CDR1 TSESDYY, CDR2 QEAYKQQN. This CDR3 region has 21 residues. The ends lost 3 bases at V and 2 bases at J; junction bases unmatched: 19. CDR3 nucleotides: TGTGCTTATAGGAATTACTTCCCCCCATTAACTGGGGGATACGAGACCGATAAACTCATCTTT. Translation: CAYRNYFPPLTGGYETDKLIF.

A few counts support this clone. At one end, the junction sequence differs from germline, possibly due to a read error. The V call is TRDV2, the J call TRDJ3; 7 nucleotides match TRDD3. Germline CDR1 reads GEAIGNYY; CDR2 reads EKD. CDR3 length: 19 residues. The CDR3 here is CACDRGYAESSWDTRQTFF. The CDR3 DNA sequence: TGTGCCTGTGATCGGGGATATGCTGAAAGCTCCTGGGACACCCGACAGACGTTTTTC.

This clone was seen only once. The J gene is TRDJ1, while no V gene call was made; no DNA check was done on the table's D call, TRDD3. This CDR3 is built from 19 residues. CDR3 bases: TGTGCTCTTGGGGAAGTACCTCTGTGGGGGTTATGGTACACCGATAAACTCATCTTT. Residues: CALGEVPLWGLWYTDKLIF.

With regard to this clone: Germline and junction disagree at one end, which may indicate a read error. J is TRDJ2 and V is TRDV3, with D maybe TRDD1 (5 bases). No J segment appears in TCRdb, so it was assigned here by matching the sequence to germline. CDR1 TVYSNPD and CDR2 GDNSRS come from the germline V gene (reference sequence). The CDR3 loop spans 17 amino acids. The CDR3 sequence is CAFHLNAWIHNRAPLFF. Here the CDR3 DNA reads TGTGCCTTTCATTTGAATGCATGGATCCACAATAGAGCACCACTCTTCTTT.

Details on this clone: Its ends do not fully match the called genes, so a read error is possible. The chain joins TRDV2 to TRDJ2; D is uncertain. The J gene was not available in TCRdb and was assigned here by matching the DNA to germline segments. Per germline, CDR1 GEAIGNYY and CDR2 EKD. The CDR3 has 17 amino acids. CDR3 DNA: TGTGCCTGTGACACCCGGGAGGAGACGACGGGAGAAGCAAAACTCTTCTTT. Amino acid sequence: CACDTREETTGEAKLFF.

The CDR3 loop is CALGERPGGRDKLIF. The CDR3 DNA reads as TGTGCTCTTGGGGAACGCCCTGGGGGTCGCGATAAACTCATCTTT. The J gene is TRDJ1, the V gene TRDV1, with TRDD3 matching over 7 bases. The CDR3 is 15 amino acids. CDR1 is TSWWSYY and CDR2 is QGS in the germline V gene. The V and J ends lost 1 base and 4 bases, in that order; junction bases with no gene match: 6.

In regard to this clone: A junction boundary mismatches the germline segment, possibly from a read error. The chain joins TRDV1 to TRDJ1; possible D gene TRDD3, 5 bases. Because TCRdb records no J gene, it was assigned here through a match of the DNA to germline. CDR1 TSWWSYY and CDR2 QGS come from the germline V gene. The CDR3 totals 22 residues. The CDR3, as DNA: TGTGCTATTGGGGAAACCACCGCCTGTAGCCCAGTACGGGGACGGTACACCGATAAACTCATCTTT. Translating gives CAIGETTACSPVRGRYTDKLIF.

Only a few counts were recorded for this clone. This chain joins TRDV1 and TRDJ1; TRDD3 matches 10 bases. The J segment lost 0 bases and the V segment lost 3 bases, leaving 19 bases of the junction unmatched. Germline V lookup: CDR1 TSWWSYY, CDR2 QGS. The CDR3 totals 21 residues. CDR3 loop: CALGEITSYRTGGLNTDKLIF. In DNA, the CDR3 is TGTGCTCTTGGGGAGATAACTTCCTACCGTACTGGGGGATTAAACACCGATAAACTCATCTTT.

As to this clone: With a much larger clone just one base away, this may be a read error. Other DNA sequences in this sample translate to the same CDR3. This chain joins TRDV1 and TRDJ2; possible D gene TRDD3, 5 bases. The germline gives CDR1 TSWWSYY, CDR2 QGS. The length of the CDR3 is 14 residues. The CDR3 here is CALGESGLSAQLFF. As DNA, the CDR3 is TGCGCTCTTGGGGAGTCCGGATTGTCAGCACAACTCTTCTTT.

This clone has just a few counts. The chain joins TRDV3 to TRDJ1; TRDD3 agrees at 8 bases. J was trimmed by 0 bases and V by 1 base; bases with no gene match: 1. In germline, CDR1 is TVYSNPD, CDR2 GDNSRS (reference sequence). This CDR3 comprises 13 residues. CDR3 DNA sequence: TGTGCCTTTATTGGGGGATACACCGATAAACTCATCTTT. Its translation is CAFIGGYTDKLIF.